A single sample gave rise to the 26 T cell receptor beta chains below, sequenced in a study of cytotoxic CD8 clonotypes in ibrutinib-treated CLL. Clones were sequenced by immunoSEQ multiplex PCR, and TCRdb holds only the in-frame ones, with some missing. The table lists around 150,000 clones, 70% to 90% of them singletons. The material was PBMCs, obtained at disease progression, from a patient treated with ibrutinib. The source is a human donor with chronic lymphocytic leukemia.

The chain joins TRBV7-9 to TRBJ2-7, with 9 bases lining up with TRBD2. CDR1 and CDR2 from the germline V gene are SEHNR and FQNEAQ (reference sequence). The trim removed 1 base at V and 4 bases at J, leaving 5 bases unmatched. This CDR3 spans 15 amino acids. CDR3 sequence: CASSLESSGKYEQYF. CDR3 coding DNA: TGTGCCAGCAGCTTAGAGTCTAGCGGGAAGTACGAGCAGTACTTC.

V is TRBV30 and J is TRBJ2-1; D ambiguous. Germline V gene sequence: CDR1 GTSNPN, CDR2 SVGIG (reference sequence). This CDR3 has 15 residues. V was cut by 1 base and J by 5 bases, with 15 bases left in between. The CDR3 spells CAWSADPLGHNEQFF. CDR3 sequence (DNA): TGTGCCTGGAGTGCCGACCCTCTAGGGCACAATGAGCAGTTCTTC.

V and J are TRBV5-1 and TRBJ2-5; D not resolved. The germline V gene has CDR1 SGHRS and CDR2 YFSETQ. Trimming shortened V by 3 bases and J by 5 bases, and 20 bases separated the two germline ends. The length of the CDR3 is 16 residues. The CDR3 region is CASSSPNLGRVETQYF. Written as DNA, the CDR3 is TGCGCCAGCAGCTCCCCCAACCTTGGACGGGTGGAGACCCAGTACTTC.

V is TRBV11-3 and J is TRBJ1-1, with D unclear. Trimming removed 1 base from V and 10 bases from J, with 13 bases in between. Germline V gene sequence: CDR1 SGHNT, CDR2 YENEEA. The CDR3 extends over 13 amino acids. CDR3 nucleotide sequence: TGTGCCAGCAGCTTAGGAGGAGAGGGTACAGCTTTCTTT. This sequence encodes CASSLGGEGTAFF.

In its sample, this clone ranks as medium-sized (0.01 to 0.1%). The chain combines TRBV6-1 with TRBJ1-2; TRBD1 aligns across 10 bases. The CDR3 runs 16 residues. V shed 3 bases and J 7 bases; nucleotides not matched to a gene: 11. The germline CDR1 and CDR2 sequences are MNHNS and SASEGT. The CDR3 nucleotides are TGTGCCAGCAGTGACCTGGGGACAGGGGAAGCGGGTGGCTACACCTTC. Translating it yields CASSDLGTGEAGGYTF.

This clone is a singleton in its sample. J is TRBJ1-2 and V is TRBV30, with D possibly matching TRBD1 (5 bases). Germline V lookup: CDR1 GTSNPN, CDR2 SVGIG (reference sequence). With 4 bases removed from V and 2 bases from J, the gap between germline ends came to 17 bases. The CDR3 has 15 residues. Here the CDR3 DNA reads TGTGCCTGGATTACGGGAGGGACCAGGAACTATGGCTACACCTTC. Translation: CAWITGGTRNYGYTF.

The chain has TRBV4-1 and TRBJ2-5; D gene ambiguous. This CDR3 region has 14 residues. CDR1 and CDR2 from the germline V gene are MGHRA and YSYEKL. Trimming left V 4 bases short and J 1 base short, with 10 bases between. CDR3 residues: CASSRGNIQETQYF. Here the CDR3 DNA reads TGCGCCAGCAGCCGTGGTAACATCCAAGAGACCCAGTACTTC.

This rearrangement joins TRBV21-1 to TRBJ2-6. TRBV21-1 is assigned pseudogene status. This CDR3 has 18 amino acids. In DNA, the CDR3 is TGTGCCAGCAGCAAAGACGGGATTATGGGGGCTGGGGCCAACGTCCTGACTTTC. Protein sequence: CASSKDGIMGAGANVLTF.

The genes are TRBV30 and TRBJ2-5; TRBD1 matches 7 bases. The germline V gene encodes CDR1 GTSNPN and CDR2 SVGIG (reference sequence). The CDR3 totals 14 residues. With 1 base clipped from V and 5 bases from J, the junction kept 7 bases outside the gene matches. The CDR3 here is CAWSATGSYETQYF. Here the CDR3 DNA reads TGTGCCTGGAGTGCGACAGGGTCGTACGAGACCCAGTACTTC.

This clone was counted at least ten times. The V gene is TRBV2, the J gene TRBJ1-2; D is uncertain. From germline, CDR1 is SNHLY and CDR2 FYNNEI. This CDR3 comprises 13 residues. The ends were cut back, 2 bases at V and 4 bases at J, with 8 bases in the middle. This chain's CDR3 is CASSEFLSYGYTF. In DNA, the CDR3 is TGTGCCAGCAGTGAATTCCTGAGCTATGGCTACACCTTC.

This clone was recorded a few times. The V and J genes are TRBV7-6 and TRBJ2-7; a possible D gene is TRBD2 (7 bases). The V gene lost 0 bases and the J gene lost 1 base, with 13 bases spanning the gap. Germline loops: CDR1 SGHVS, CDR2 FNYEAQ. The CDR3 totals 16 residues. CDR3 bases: TGTGCCAGCAGCTTAGCGGCGGGGGCAGTGTCCTACGAGCAGTACTTC. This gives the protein CASSLAAGAVSYEQYF.

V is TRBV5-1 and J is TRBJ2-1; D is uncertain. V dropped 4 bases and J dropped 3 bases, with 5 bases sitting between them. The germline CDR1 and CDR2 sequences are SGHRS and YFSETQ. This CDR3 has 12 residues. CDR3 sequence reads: CASSPDYNEQFF. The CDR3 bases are TGCGCCAGCAGCCCGGACTACAATGAGCAGTTCTTC. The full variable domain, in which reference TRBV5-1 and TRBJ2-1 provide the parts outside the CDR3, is KAGVTQTPRYLIKTRGQQVTLSCSPISGHRSVSWYQQTPGQGLQFLFEYFSETQRNKGNFPGRFSGRQFSNSRSEMNVSTLELGDSALYLCASSPDYNEQFFGPGTRLTVL.

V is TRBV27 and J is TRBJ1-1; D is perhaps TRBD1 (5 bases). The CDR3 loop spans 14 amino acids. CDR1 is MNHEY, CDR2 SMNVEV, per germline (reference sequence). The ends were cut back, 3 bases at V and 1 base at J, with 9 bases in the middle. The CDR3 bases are TGTGCCAGCAGTTTTCAGGGCTGGAACACTGAAGCTTTCTTT. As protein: CASSFQGWNTEAFF.

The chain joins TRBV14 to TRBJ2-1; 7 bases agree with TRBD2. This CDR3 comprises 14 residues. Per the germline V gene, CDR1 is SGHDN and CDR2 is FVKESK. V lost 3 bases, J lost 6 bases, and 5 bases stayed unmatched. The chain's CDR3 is CASSQVLALNEQFF. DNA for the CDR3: TGTGCCAGCAGCCAGGTACTAGCGCTCAATGAGCAGTTCTTC.

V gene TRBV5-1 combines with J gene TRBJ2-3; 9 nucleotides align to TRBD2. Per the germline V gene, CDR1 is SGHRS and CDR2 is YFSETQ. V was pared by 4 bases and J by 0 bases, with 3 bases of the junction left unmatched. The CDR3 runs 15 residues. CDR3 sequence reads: CASSVSGSSTDTQYF. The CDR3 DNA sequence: TGCGCCAGCAGCGTTAGCGGGAGTAGCACAGATACGCAGTATTTT.

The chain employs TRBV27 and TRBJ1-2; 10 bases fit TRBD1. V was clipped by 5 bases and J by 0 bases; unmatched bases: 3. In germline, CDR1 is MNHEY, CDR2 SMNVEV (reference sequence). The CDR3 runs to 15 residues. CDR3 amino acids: CASSPDRGANYGYTF. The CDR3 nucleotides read TGTGCCAGCAGTCCGGACAGGGGGGCTAACTATGGCTACACCTTC.

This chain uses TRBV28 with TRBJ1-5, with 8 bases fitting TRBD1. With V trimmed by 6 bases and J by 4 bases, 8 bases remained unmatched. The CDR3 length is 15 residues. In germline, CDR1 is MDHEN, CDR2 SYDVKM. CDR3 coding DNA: TGTGCCAGCAGGTACCGGGACAGGAGGAATCAGCCCCAGCATTTT. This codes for CASRYRDRRNQPQHF. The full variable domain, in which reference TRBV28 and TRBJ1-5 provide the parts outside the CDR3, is DVKVTQSSRYLVKRTGEKVFLECVQDMDHENMFWYRQDPGLGLRLIYFSYDVKMKEKGDIPEGYSVSREKKERFSLILESASTNQTSMYLCASRYRDRRNQPQHFGDGTRLSIL.

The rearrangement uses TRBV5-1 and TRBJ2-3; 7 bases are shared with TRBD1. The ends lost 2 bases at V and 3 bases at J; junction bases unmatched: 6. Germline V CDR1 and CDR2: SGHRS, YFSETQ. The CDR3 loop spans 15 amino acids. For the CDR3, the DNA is TGCGCCAGCAGCTTAACAGGGGTAGGGACAGATACGCAGTATTTT. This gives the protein CASSLTGVGTDTQYF.

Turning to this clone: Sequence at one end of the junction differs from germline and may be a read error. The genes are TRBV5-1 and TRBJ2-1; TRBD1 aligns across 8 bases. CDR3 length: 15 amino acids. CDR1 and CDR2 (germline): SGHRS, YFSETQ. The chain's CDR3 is CASSLAQGAAGTRVF. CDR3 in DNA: TGCGCCAGCAGCTTGGCGCAGGGGGCTGCGGGGACGCGGGTCTTC.

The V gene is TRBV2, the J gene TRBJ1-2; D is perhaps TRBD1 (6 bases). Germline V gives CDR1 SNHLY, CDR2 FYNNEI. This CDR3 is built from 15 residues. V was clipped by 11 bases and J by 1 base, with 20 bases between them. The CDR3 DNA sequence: TGTGCCGGGAATAGACGGACAGAGAATAACTATGGCTACACCTTC. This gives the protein CAGNRRTENNYGYTF. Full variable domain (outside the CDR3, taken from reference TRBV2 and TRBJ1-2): EPEVTQTPSHQVTQMGQEVILRCVPISNHLYFYWYRQILGQKVEFLVSFYNNEISEKSEIFDDQFSVERPDGSNFTLKIRSTKLEDSAMYFCAGNRRTENNYGYTFGSGTRLTVV.

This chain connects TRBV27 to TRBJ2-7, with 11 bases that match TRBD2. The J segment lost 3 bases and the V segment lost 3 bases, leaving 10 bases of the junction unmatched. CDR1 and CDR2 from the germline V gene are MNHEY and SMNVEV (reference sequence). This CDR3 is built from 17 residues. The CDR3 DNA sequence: TGTGCCAGCAGTTTCCACCGGGGTAGCGGGAGGGGCTACGAGCAGTACTTC. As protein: CASSFHRGSGRGYEQYF.

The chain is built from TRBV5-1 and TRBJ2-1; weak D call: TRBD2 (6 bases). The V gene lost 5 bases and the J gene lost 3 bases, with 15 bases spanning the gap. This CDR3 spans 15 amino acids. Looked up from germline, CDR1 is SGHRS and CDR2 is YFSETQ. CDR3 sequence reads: CASSTVADNYNEQFF. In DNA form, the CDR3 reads TGCGCCAGCAGTACCGTAGCGGATAACTACAATGAGCAGTTCTTC. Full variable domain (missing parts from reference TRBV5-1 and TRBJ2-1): KAGVTQTPRYLIKTRGQQVTLSCSPISGHRSVSWYQQTPGQGLQFLFEYFSETQRNKGNFPGRFSGRQFSNSRSEMNVSTLELGDSALYLCASSTVADNYNEQFFGPGTRLTVL.

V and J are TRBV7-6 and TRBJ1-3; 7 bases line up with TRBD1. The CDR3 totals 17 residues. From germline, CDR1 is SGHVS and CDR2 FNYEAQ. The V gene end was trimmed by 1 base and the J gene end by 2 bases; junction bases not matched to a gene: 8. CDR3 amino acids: CASSLVGGQVPGNTIYF. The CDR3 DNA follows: TGTGCCAGCAGCTTAGTGGGCGGACAGGTCCCTGGAAACACCATATATTTT.

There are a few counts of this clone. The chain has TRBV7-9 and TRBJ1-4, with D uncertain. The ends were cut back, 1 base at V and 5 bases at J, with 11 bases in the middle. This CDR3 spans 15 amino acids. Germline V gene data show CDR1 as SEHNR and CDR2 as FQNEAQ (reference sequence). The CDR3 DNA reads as TGTGCCAGCAGCTTAGGCGCAGAAACCAATGAAAAACTGTTTTTT. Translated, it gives CASSLGAETNEKLFF.

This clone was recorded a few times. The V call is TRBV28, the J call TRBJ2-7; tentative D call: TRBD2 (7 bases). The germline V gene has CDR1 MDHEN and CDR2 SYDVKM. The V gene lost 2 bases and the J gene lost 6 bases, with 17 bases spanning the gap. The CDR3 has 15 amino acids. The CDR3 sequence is CASSLGGGQWGEQYF. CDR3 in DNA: TGTGCCAGCAGTTTAGGCGGGGGCCAGTGGGGCGAGCAGTACTTC. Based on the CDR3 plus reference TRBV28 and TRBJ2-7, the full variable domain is DVKVTQSSRYLVKRTGEKVFLECVQDMDHENMFWYRQDPGLGLRLIYFSYDVKMKEKGDIPEGYSVSREKKERFSLILESASTNQTSMYLCASSLGGGQWGEQYFGPGTRLTVT.

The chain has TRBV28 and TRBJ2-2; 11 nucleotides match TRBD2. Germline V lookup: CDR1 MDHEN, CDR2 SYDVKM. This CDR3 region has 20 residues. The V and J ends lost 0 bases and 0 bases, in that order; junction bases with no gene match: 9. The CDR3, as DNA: TGTGCCAGCAGTTTATGGACAGGGACTAGCGGCGCACCGAACACCGGGGAGCTGTTTTTT. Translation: CASSLWTGTSGAPNTGELFF.